Listed below are T cell receptor beta chains from one sample, sequenced in a study of T cell repertoires in cytomegalovirus infection. No antigen has been assigned to these receptors. TCRdb recomputed calls from the reads with MiXCR, one row per CDR3 protein. Counted here are roughly 920,000 distinct CDR3 sequences, approximately 32% occurring once; the ten biggest clones make up around an eighth. Specimen: cultured CD8+ T cells from PBMCs, collected from culture after CMV antigen stimulation. These receptors were taken from a human donor in good health (CMV status not recorded). Some clones in this sample may be carry-over from other donors' samples. CDR3s include the opening cysteine and the closing phenylalanine or tryptophan. Fields, in order: clone size, D gene, J gene, V gene, CDR3 DNA, CDR3 protein. D genes are given only for firm matches. Clone size is stated in some rows and not others, as once, few, many or a class when expanded.

few TRBD2 TRBJ2-5 TRBV7-9 TGTGCCAGCAGCTTTGGTAGCGGGGGGAACCAAGAGACCCAGTACTTC CASSFGSGGNQETQYF
- TRBD1 TRBJ2-2 TRBV27 TGTGCCAGCAGTTCAAGGACAGGGGGGGTCGGCACCGGGGAGCTGTTTTTT CASSSRTGGVGTGELFF
few - TRBJ1-3 TRBV7-6 TGTGCCAGCTCGGGAGGCAGCCCCACCATATATTTT CASSGGSPTIYF
- - TRBJ1-3 TRBV4-1 TGCGCCAGCAGCCCGTTGTACGGGAGAGAAGGAAACACCATATATTTT CASSPLYGREGNTIYF
few - TRBJ2-3 TRBV27 TGTGCCAGCAGTAACCTGCCGAACAGCGCGGGTGTAGATACGCAGTATTTT CASSNLPNSAGVDTQYF
many - TRBJ2-5 TRBV7-6 TGTGCCAGCAGCTTAAGGACAGCCAGCCTCCAAGAGACCCAGTACTTC CASSLRTASLQETQYF
- - TRBJ2-3 TRBV27 TGTGCCAGCAGCAAATTGACAGGAAACTATCCCACAGATACGCAGTATTTT CASSKLTGNYPTDTQYF
- TRBD1 TRBJ2-3 TRBV9 TGTGCCAGCAGCACAACGGGACAGACTTCCACAGATACGCAGTATTTT CASSTTGQTSTDTQYF
- TRBD1 TRBJ1-2 TRBV6-6 TGTGCCAGCAGCCCTGACAGGGAAGCTAACTATGGCTACACCTTC CASSPDREANYGYTF
few - TRBJ2-7 TRBV12-3/TRBV12-4 TGTGCCAGCAGCCCAGGGGGGGTTCGCGAGCAGTACTTC CASSPGGVREQYF
few TRBD1 TRBJ1-1 TRBV7-6 TGTGCCAGCAGCTCCGGACAGGAAGGAACTGAAGCTTTCTTT CASSSGQEGTEAFF
- TRBD1 TRBJ1-1 TRBV15 TGTGCCACCAGCGCCCGGGACAGATTGAACACTGAAGCTTTCTTT CATSARDRLNTEAFF
- - TRBJ2-6 TRBV5-4 TGTGCCAGCAGCCGGGCAATTGGGGCCAACGTCCTGACTTTC CASSRAIGANVLTF
few - TRBJ2-7 TRBV7-9 TGTGCCAGCAGCTTAGGACCCGCCGAGCAGTACTTC CASSLGPAEQYF
few - TRBJ1-5 TRBV4-1 TGCGCCAGCAGTCAAGAGGCGCACCTGTTTGATCAGCCCCAGCATTTT CASSQEAHLFDQPQHF
many - TRBJ2-5 TRBV7-6 TGTGCCAGCAGCCCCATGTGGGGGGAGACCCAGTACTTC CASSPMWGETQYF
- - TRBJ2-1 TRBV7-2 TGTGCCAGCAGCGCGACAGTGTACGATGAGCAGTTCTTC CASSATVYDEQFF
- - TRBJ2-7 TRBV12-3/TRBV12-4 TGTGCCAGCAGTTTCAAGGGTCGGGACGAGCAGTACTTC CASSFKGRDEQYF
- TRBD1 TRBJ1-1 TRBV4-1 TGCGCCAGCAGCCAAGACAACAGGGGGCACACTGAAGCTTTCTTT CASSQDNRGHTEAFF
- - TRBJ2-5 TRBV5-3 TGTGCCAGAAGCTTTTCTCCCCCAACAGGGTTCGGGCAAGAGACCCAGTACTTC CARSFSPPTGFGQETQYF
few - TRBJ2-6 TRBV11-2 TGTGCCAGCAGCATGACAGGACCTGGGGCCAACGTCCTGACTTTC CASSMTGPGANVLTF
- - TRBJ2-2 TRBV12-5 TGTGCTAGCCGATCGGACGAAGGGGCCGGGGAGCTGTTTTTT CASRSDEGAGELFF
- TRBD1 TRBJ2-7 TRBV19 TGTGCCAGTACTCTCTCCGGGACAGGGGTCCACGAGCAGTACTTC CASTLSGTGVHEQYF
few - TRBJ1-5 TRBV5-6 TGTGCCAGCAGCTTACAGGGACATCAGCCCCAGCATTTT CASSLQGHQPQHF
- TRBD2 TRBJ2-1 TRBV27 TGTGCCAGCAGTTCCAGACTAGCGGGGGGGGACAATGAGCAGTTCTTC CASSSRLAGGDNEQFF
- - TRBJ2-3 TRBV28 TGTGCCAGCGCAAAAACTGAATGGAGGCCCCACACAGATACGCAGTATTTT CASAKTEWRPHTDTQYF
- - TRBJ1-5 TRBV7-9 TGTGCCAGCAGCTTAGGACAAGCCGGGGATGAGCCCCAGCATTTT CASSLGQAGDEPQHF
- - TRBJ1-1 TRBV29-1 TGCAGTGGACAGATTGGCATGAACACTGAAGCTTTCTTT CSGQIGMNTEAFF
many TRBD1 TRBJ2-1 TRBV7-8 TGTGCCAGCAGCACACCGGGACAGGGAATTGATGAGCAGTTCTTC CASSTPGQGIDEQFF
- - TRBJ1-5 TRBV9 TGTGCCAGCAGCGTAGAAGACAGTCACAATCAGCCCCAGCATTTT CASSVEDSHNQPQHF
- - TRBJ1-2 TRBV29-1 TGCAGCGTTGAAGATCGAACGGGACCCTATGGCTACACCTTC CSVEDRTGPYGYTF
- - TRBJ2-2 TRBV10-2 TGCGCCAGCAGTGATTCCTCTCCGGGGGCGTACACCGGGGAGCTGTTTTTT CASSDSSPGAYTGELFF
- - TRBJ1-2 TRBV5-6 TGTGCCAGCAGCTTGAGGGGTCTACGGACCTATGGCTACACCTTC CASSLRGLRTYGYTF
- - TRBJ2-5 TRBV27 TGTGCCAGCAGGGAGGGGTGGGAGACCCAGTACTTC CASREGWETQYF
few TRBD2 TRBJ2-5 TRBV9 TGTGCCAGCAGCGTAGAGCGGGGGGCGCGGGAGACCCAGTACTTC CASSVERGARETQYF
few - TRBJ2-5 TRBV6-5 TGTGCCAGTTGTATGCTGGGGGAGACCCAGTACTTC CASCMLGETQYF
few TRBD2 TRBJ2-1 TRBV7-9 TGTGCCAGCAGCCCGGGACTAGCGGGGGGGCACTACAATGAGCAGTTCTTC CASSPGLAGGHYNEQFF
few TRBD2 TRBJ2-3 TRBV6-1 TGTGCCAGCAGTGAAATAGCGGGGGGCCCGGCGGATACGCAGTATTTT CASSEIAGGPADTQYF
many - TRBJ1-1 TRBV7-8 TGTGCCAGCAGCTTAGGTCCGGACGGCTACACTGAAGCTTTCTTT CASSLGPDGYTEAFF
few - TRBJ1-2 TRBV12-3/TRBV12-4 TGTGCCAGCAGCCCCGCAGTGGGGTATGGCTACACCTTC CASSPAVGYGYTF
- - TRBJ2-1 TRBV20-1 TGCAGTGCTAGAGGAGCCCAGGGATCTGGCAATGAGCAGTTCTTC CSARGAQGSGNEQFF
- - TRBJ2-3 TRBV10-3 TGTGCCATCAGTGCGGTCGAAGGTGGGGTCACAGATACGCAGTATTTT CAISAVEGGVTDTQYF
- - TRBJ2-5 TRBV7-8 TGTGCCAGCAACTCAACCCCGACTATGCAAGAGACCCAGTACTTC CASNSTPTMQETQYF
- TRBD1 TRBJ1-1 TRBV2 TGTGCCAGCAGGGGACAGGGGGCCACAAGTGGCACTGAAGCTTTCTTT CASRGQGATSGTEAFF
once - TRBJ1-5 TRBV6-2/TRBV6-3 TGTGCCAGCAGGGGGGAGAATCAGCCCCAGCATTTT CASRGENQPQHF
- - TRBJ2-5 TRBV19 TGTGCCAGTAGTTCTTACTACTACCAAGAGACCCAGTACTTC CASSSYYYQETQYF
- TRBD2 TRBJ2-1 TRBV29-1 TGCAGCGCTAGCGGGGGGGCAGCTGAGCAGTTCTTC CSASGGAAEQFF
many - TRBJ1-2 TRBV11-1 TGTGCCAGCAGCACCCGACGGACCGGGGAAGCTAACTATGGCTACACCTTC CASSTRRTGEANYGYTF
- - TRBJ2-7 TRBV11-2 TGTGCCAGCAGCTTTTGGGGACGGACTGAATGGGAGCAGTACTTC CASSFWGRTEWEQYF
many - TRBJ1-4 TRBV7-9 TGTGCCAGCAGCTTAGTCGACAGACAGAATGAAAAACTGTTTTTT CASSLVDRQNEKLFF
- - TRBJ1-1 TRBV7-2 TGTGCCAGCAGCTTTATTAGCACTGAAGCTTTCTTT CASSFISTEAFF